This entry lists 27 T cell receptor beta chains sequenced from one sample in a study of OX40 agonist ivuxolimab in advanced cancers. Here immunoSEQ multiplex PCR was the method, and the copy in TCRdb shows in-frame clones only, minus some. This sample has under 75,000 clones; around 90% occur once, and the top ten carry more than 20%. This material consisted of CD4+ or CD8+ T cells sorted from blood, taken in a trial of the OX40 agonist ivuxolimab. These receptors were taken from an adult with an advanced solid tumor such as melanoma, head and neck, liver or kidney cancer.

The CDR3 nucleotides are TGTGCCAGCAGCTCCGAGGACAGCCGCAGAATCTATGGCTACACCTTC. Translating gives CASSSEDSRRIYGYTF. The chain carries TRBV7-9 and TRBJ1-2; possible D gene TRBD1, 6 bases. The CDR3 runs to 16 residues. Trimming cost V 4 bases and J 4 bases, with 19 bases left between them. Germline V lookup: CDR1 SEHNR, CDR2 FQNEAQ (reference sequence).

CDR3 region: CASSLYLAGTTGELFF. The CDR3, as DNA: TGTGCCAGCAGCTTATACCTAGCGGGGACAACCGGGGAGCTGTTTTTT. The rearrangement uses TRBV7-9 and TRBJ2-2; 9 nucleotides match TRBD2. The CDR3 runs 16 residues. Germline lookup yields CDR1 SEHNR and CDR2 FQNEAQ (reference sequence). The trim removed 2 bases at V and 5 bases at J, leaving 6 bases unmatched. Combining the CDR3 with reference TRBV7-9 and TRBJ2-2 gives the whole variable domain DTGVSQNPRHKITKRGQNVTFRCDPISEHNRLYWYRQTLGQGPEFLTYFQNEAQLEKSRLLSDRFSAERPKGSFSTLEIQRTEQGDSAMYLCASSLYLAGTTGELFFGEGSRLTVL.

This clone was observed a single time. The chain employs TRBV6-5 and TRBJ2-2; 7 bases fit TRBD1. Germline-derived CDR1 and CDR2 are MNHEY and SVGAGI. Trimming at V came to 2 bases and at J to 2 bases, leaving 2 bases not matched to a gene. The CDR3 loop spans 15 amino acids. DNA of the CDR3: TGTGCCAGCAGTTACCGGACAGGAAACACCGGGGAGCTGTTTTTT. Protein: CASSYRTGNTGELFF.

The J gene is TRBJ2-3, the V gene TRBV10-3; 13 positions agree with TRBD2. V shed 3 bases and J 5 bases; nucleotides not matched to a gene: 5. Germline loops: CDR1 ENHRY, CDR2 SYGVKD. The CDR3 totals 16 residues. The CDR3 bases are TGTGCCATCAGTGAAGGGACTAGCGGGGCTCGAGATACGCAGTATTTT. Encoded protein: CAISEGTSGARDTQYF.

The CDR3 DNA sequence: TGTGCCAGCAGTGATAATGGACCGGCCAATCAGCCCCAGCATTTT. Its protein is CASSDNGPANQPQHF. The chain is built from TRBV2 and TRBJ1-5; no firm D call. The ends were cut back, 3 bases at V and 3 bases at J, with 12 bases in the middle. Germline-derived CDR1 and CDR2 are SNHLY and FYNNEI. The CDR3 length is 15 residues. Complete variable domain (other parts from reference TRBV2 and TRBJ1-5): EPEVTQTPSHQVTQMGQEVILRCVPISNHLYFYWYRQILGQKVEFLVSFYNNEISEKSEIFDDQFSVERPDGSNFTLKIRSTKLEDSAMYFCASSDNGPANQPQHFGDGTRLSIL.

This clone was recorded only once. The rearrangement joins TRBV27 to TRBJ1-2, with TRBD1 matching over 7 bases. The V and J ends lost 0 bases and 7 bases, in that order; junction bases with no gene match: 8. The germline CDR1 and CDR2 sequences are MNHEY and SMNVEV (reference sequence). The CDR3 length is 15 residues. This chain's CDR3 is CASSLSITGDGGYTF. The CDR3 region has the DNA TGTGCCAGCAGTTTATCCATCACAGGGGATGGTGGCTACACCTTC.

The chain joins TRBV6-4 to TRBJ2-2; D not resolved. CDR1 is MRHNA, CDR2 SNTAGT, per germline. V gave up 2 bases and J gave up 4 bases, with 5 bases separating them. The CDR3 is 13 residues long. DNA for the CDR3: TGTGCCAGCAGTGACAGGCCCACCGGGGAGCTGTTTTTT. It is translated as CASSDRPTGELFF.

The CDR3 DNA reads TGTGCCAGCAGCTTGGGGACAGGCTGGGGGGCTAATGAAAAACTGTTTTTT. Translating it yields CASSLGTGWGANEKLFF. V is TRBV5-8 and J is TRBJ1-4; TRBD1 agrees at 7 bases. From germline, CDR1 is SGHTS and CDR2 YDEGEE. V lost 0 bases to trimming and J lost 3 bases; unmatched junction nucleotides: 8. The CDR3 extends over 17 amino acids.

This clone has just a few counts. In DNA form, the CDR3 reads TGTGCCTGGAGTGTACCGGAGACAGGGGGTTTTAGTGGCTACACCTTC. It codes for CAWSVPETGGFSGYTF. The chain employs TRBV30 and TRBJ1-2, with 9 bases aligning to TRBD1. The V and J ends lost 0 bases and 7 bases, in that order; junction bases with no gene match: 12. The germline V gene encodes CDR1 GTSNPN and CDR2 SVGIG (reference sequence). CDR3 length equals 16 residues.

The chain links TRBV5-6 to TRBJ2-5; perhaps TRBD2 as D (5 bases). The end of the DNA aligns better with TRBJ2-7, so the J call may be wrong. CDR1 is SGHDT, CDR2 YYEEEE, per germline. The CDR3 runs to 13 residues. The chain's CDR3 is CASSAGVSYEQYF. The CDR3 DNA sequence: TGTGCCAGCAGCGCCGGGGTCTCCTACGAGCAGTACTTC.

This chain connects TRBV28 to TRBJ2-7, with 8 positions matching TRBD1. Trimming at V came to 6 bases and at J to 5 bases, leaving 12 bases not matched to a gene. The CDR3 extends over 15 amino acids. The germline gives CDR1 MDHEN, CDR2 SYDVKM. The CDR3 region is CASRFQGAVSHEQYF. The CDR3 DNA is TGTGCCAGCAGATTCCAGGGGGCCGTATCACACGAGCAGTACTTC.

The V gene is TRBV7-8, the J gene TRBJ1-3; tentative D call: TRBD1 (6 bases). CDR3 size: 17 residues. Trimming stripped 3 bases from V and 0 bases from J, with 15 bases between. Per the germline V gene, CDR1 is SGHVS and CDR2 is FQNEAQ. CDR3 amino acids: CASSLSDSRLSGNTIYF. The CDR3, as DNA: TGTGCCAGCAGCTTGTCGGACAGTAGACTCTCTGGAAACACCATATATTTT.

The chain recombines TRBV13 with TRBJ2-7; D might be TRBD2 (6 bases). The ends were cut back, 5 bases at V and 0 bases at J, with 17 bases in the middle. CDR1 PRHDT and CDR2 FYEKMQ come from the germline V gene (reference sequence). The CDR3 runs 16 residues. The CDR3 DNA is TGTGCCAGCAGCGGGGGGACGGGTATAAGCTCCTACGAGCAGTACTTC. Its protein product is CASSGGTGISSYEQYF.

This chain uses TRBV9 with TRBJ2-2; D is ambiguous. V was trimmed by 0 bases and J by 7 bases, leaving 4 bases between them. The CDR3 runs to 12 residues. Germline assignment: CDR1 SGDLS and CDR2 YYNGEE. CDR3 loop: CASSVVFGELFF. In DNA, the CDR3 is TGTGCCAGCAGCGTAGTTTTCGGGGAGCTGTTTTTT.

The genes are TRBV4-1 and TRBJ2-1; 15 bases align to TRBD2. The CDR3 spans 17 residues. CDR1 and CDR2 from the germline V gene are MGHRA and YSYEKL. V lost 4 bases and J lost 4; bases outside the gene matches: 5. CDR3 nucleotide sequence: TGCGCCAGCAGCCCGCTGGGGACTAGCGGGAGGTACAATGAGCAGTTCTTC. It specifies CASSPLGTSGRYNEQFF.

This chain joins TRBV6-1 and TRBJ1-4; D not resolved. Germline values: CDR1 MNHNS, CDR2 SASEGT. The CDR3 totals 11 residues. V lost 7 bases to trimming and J lost 5 bases, with 5 bases between them. The CDR3 sequence is CASIRNEKLFF. CDR3 nucleotides: TGTGCCAGCATCAGAAATGAAAAACTGTTTTTT.

The chain uses TRBV27 and TRBJ2-7; D ambiguous. Trimming stripped 2 bases from V and 4 bases from J, with 12 bases between. This CDR3 contains 14 residues. CDR1 is MNHEY, CDR2 SMNVEV, per germline (reference sequence). CDR3 protein: CASSLLGYGYEQYF. The CDR3 DNA is TGTGCCAGCAGTTTACTCGGGTATGGATACGAGCAGTACTTC.

The rearrangement joins TRBV4-1 to TRBJ2-7; no reliable D call. The germline V and J ends were trimmed by 1 base and 3 bases, with 7 bases remaining between them. The CDR3 runs 13 residues. Germline V gene data show CDR1 as MGHRA and CDR2 as YSYEKL. DNA for the CDR3: TGCGCCAGCAGCCAAGCATTGGGCTACGAGCAGTACTTC. Residues: CASSQALGYEQYF.

J is TRBJ2-3 and V is TRBV4-2; maybe TRBD2 (5 bases). V lost 1 base and J lost 2, with 10 bases in between. The CDR3 consists of 15 residues. CDR1 and CDR2 (germline): LGHNA, YNFKEQ. CDR3 bases: TGTGCCAGCAGCCAAGTACTAGGAGACACAGATACGCAGTATTTT. This codes for CASSQVLGDTDTQYF.

The chain couples TRBV6-5 to TRBJ1-5; D ambiguous. V was shortened by 5 bases and J by 0 bases, with 11 bases between the two germline ends. Germline V gene data show CDR1 as MNHEY and CDR2 as SVGAGI. The CDR3 consists of 15 residues. Here the CDR3 reads CASSPSYYSNQPQHF. The CDR3 coding sequence is TGTGCCAGCAGTCCGTCCTATTATAGCAATCAGCCCCAGCATTTT.

The chain is built from TRBV7-6 and TRBJ2-2, with TRBD1 identical over 8 bases. After removal of 2 bases from V and 4 bases from J, the junction contained 6 bases not matched to a gene. Germline V CDR1 and CDR2: SGHVS, FNYEAQ. This CDR3 is built from 16 residues. CDR3 region: CASSLPGGAGTGELFF. The CDR3 coding sequence is TGTGCCAGCAGCTTACCAGGGGGCGCGGGCACCGGGGAGCTGTTTTTT.

CDR3 in amino acids: CAWSEQGFQPQHF. The CDR3 DNA follows: TGTGCCTGGAGTGAACAGGGGTTTCAGCCCCAGCATTTT. The chain has TRBV30 and TRBJ1-5; 7 bases are shared with TRBD1. CDR3 size: 13 residues. The germline CDR1 and CDR2 sequences are GTSNPN and SVGIG (reference sequence). Losses at the gene ends were 1 base for V and 6 bases for J; bases not matched to a gene: 3.

V is TRBV7-2 and J is TRBJ2-1, with D uncertain. Trimming stripped 0 bases from V and 8 bases from J, with 8 bases between. CDR1 and CDR2 from the germline V gene are SGHTA and FQGNSA. The CDR3 is made up of 13 amino acids. The CDR3, as DNA: TGTGCCAGCAGCTTAGCGCCCTGGCATGAGCAGTTCTTC. Translating it yields CASSLAPWHEQFF. Based on the CDR3 plus reference TRBV7-2 and TRBJ2-1, the full variable domain is GAGVSQSPSNKVTEKGKDVELRCDPISGHTALYWYRQSLGQGLEFLIYFQGNSAPDKSGLPSDRFSAERTGGSVSTLTIQRTQQEDSAVYLCASSLAPWHEQFFGPGTRLTVL.

The chain uses TRBV27 and TRBJ1-1; TRBD1 might be the D (5 bases). This CDR3 has 15 amino acids. In germline, CDR1 is MNHEY, CDR2 SMNVEV (reference sequence). V lost 8 bases, J lost 2 bases, and 18 bases lay in between. CDR3 protein: CASGPSPDSNTEAFF. The CDR3 DNA reads as TGTGCCAGCGGCCCCAGCCCCGACAGTAACACTGAAGCTTTCTTT.

This clone has just one count. The V gene is TRBV11-3, the J gene TRBJ2-7; D possibly corresponds to TRBD2 (5 bases). The CDR3 spans 13 residues. Between the trimmed V and J ends, which lost 2 bases and 0 bases, there was a span of 5 bases. Germline V gene lookup returns CDR1 SGHNT and CDR2 YENEEA. The CDR3 protein is CASSLRGSYEQYF. CDR3 sequence (DNA): TGTGCCAGCAGCTTACGGGGCTCCTACGAGCAGTACTTC.

The genes are TRBV25-1 and TRBJ2-3, with 11 positions matching TRBD2. The CDR3 runs 18 residues. The junction had 13 bases not matched to a gene; V was cut back by 4 bases and J by 4 bases. Germline V gene lookup returns CDR1 MGHDK and CDR2 SYGVNS. DNA for the CDR3: TGTGCCAGCAGTGGCCCCCTACTAGCGGGAGTCGTAGCAGATACGCAGTATTTT. Its protein is CASSGPLLAGVVADTQYF.

The chain couples TRBV28 to TRBJ2-4, with TRBD2 matching 9 bases. V lost 5 bases and J lost 3; bases outside the gene matches: 2. The CDR3 is 14 amino acids. The germline V gene encodes CDR1 MDHEN and CDR2 SYDVKM. CDR3 residues: CASSRLAVKNIQYF. CDR3 nucleotides: TGTGCCAGCAGTCGACTAGCGGTCAAAAACATTCAGTACTTC.